The clone carrying this T cell receptor (beta chain) has more than one count but fewer than ten. Antigen: not known. The sample comes from a study of T cells after yellow fever vaccination. General observations from the study: It was the secondary response that reached its peak faster, day 5 versus 15, but it was weaker. Clones that expanded after primary vaccination mostly reappeared after the booster (96% CD4, about 91% CD8).

MiXCR was run by TCRdb on the 5' RACE reads, yielding one entry per CDR3 protein. The table has 450,000 to 650,000 distinct CDR3 sequences, roughly 14% seen once. The origin of this receptor is a man aged 30 to 39 who received the YFV17D yellow fever vaccine. The specimen was PBMCs, collected on the day of the yellow fever booster vaccination.

CDR3 region: CASSAGRSYEKLFF. The DNA of the CDR3 is TGTGCCAGCAGTGCCGGCCGTTCGTATGAAAAACTGTTTTTT. The rearrangement joins TRBV28 to TRBJ1-4; no reliable D call. V lost 5 bases to trimming and J lost 6 bases, with 13 bases between them. This CDR3 has 14 residues. CDR1 MDHEN and CDR2 SYDVKM come from the germline V gene.